The present T cell receptor beta chain was sequenced within a study of response to subunit inactivated influenza vaccine. Study findings and constraints: Each seasonal influenza vaccination recruits few new T cells, the authors suggested.

The germline V gene encodes CDR1 SGHTS and CDR2 YDEGEE. The CDR3 spans 16 residues. J was trimmed by 2 bases and V by 7 bases; bases with no gene match: 12. TCRdb re-called the RT-PCR reads with MiXCR, one entry per CDR3 protein. The table records 590,000 or so distinct CDR3 sequences, less than 15% of them present only once. A remark on this clonotype: Antigen specificity is unknown.

The chain combines TRBV5-8 with TRBJ2-1; 7 positions match TRBD1. This sequence was found in a man between 45 and 60 years old who received an inactivated influenza vaccine. This specimen was PBMCs from blood, taken roughly 15 days before vaccination. CDR3 sequence (DNA): TGTGCCAGCGACCCAACCGGGACAGATACCTACAATGAGCAGTTCTTC. Its protein is CASDPTGTDTYNEQFF.